This T cell receptor (beta chain) was sequenced during a study of OX40 agonist ivuxolimab in advanced cancers. Notes on the study in general: Circulating CD4+ and CD8+ T cells showed clonal expansion by week 6 at 0.1 to 3.0 mg/kg.

Comments on this clone: Its cognate antigen is unknown.

Assay used: immunoSEQ multiplex PCR; TCRdb lists only in-frame clones, some missing. The table shows fewer than 90,000 clones, with around nine tenths occurring only once. CDR3 size: 16 residues. Trimming cost V 4 bases and J 5 bases; bases outside gene matches: 8. Germline V gives CDR1 SGHTA, CDR2 FQGNSA. Patients with a history of autoimmune disease or on systemic immunosuppression were excluded. The clonotype comes from an adult with an advanced solid tumor such as melanoma, head and neck, liver or kidney cancer. The sequencing used CD4+ or CD8+ T cells sorted from blood, collected in a trial of the OX40 agonist ivuxolimab. V gene TRBV7-2 combines with J gene TRBJ2-2; TRBD1 matches at 9 bases. The CDR3 here is CASSSRDRAITGELFF. In DNA, the CDR3 is TGTGCCAGCAGCTCCCGGGACAGGGCAATTACCGGGGAGCTGTTTTTT. The variable domain in full, completed from reference TRBV7-2 and TRBJ2-2, reads GAGVSQSPSNKVTEKGKDVELRCDPISGHTALYWYRQSLGQGLEFLIYFQGNSAPDKSGLPSDRFSAERTGGSVSTLTIQRTQQEDSAVYLCASSSRDRAITGELFFGEGSRLTVL.